This entry describes one T cell receptor (beta chain). This sample is drawn from a study of cytomegalovirus exposure and HLA in healthy donors. V lost 4 bases and J lost 3; bases outside the gene matches: 4. The CDR3 is 16 residues long. Germline V gives CDR1 SGHDT, CDR2 YYEEEE. 60 Vbeta and 13 Jbeta primers were used in PCR. Using immunoSEQ multiplex PCR, the repertoire was profiled, and TCRdb retains in-frame clones only, with some absent. Counted here are 160,000 or so clones, 75% to 90% occurring once; the ten biggest clones make up around 1.8%. The receptor comes from a woman younger than 30 in good health and CMV-seronegative. The genes are TRBV5-6 and TRBJ2-1; 13 bases agree with TRBD2. The specimen sequenced was PBMCs. Here the CDR3 DNA reads TGTGCCAGCAGCGGGGGACTAGCGGGAAACTACAATGAGCAGTTCTTC. Protein sequence: CASSGGLAGNYNEQFF.